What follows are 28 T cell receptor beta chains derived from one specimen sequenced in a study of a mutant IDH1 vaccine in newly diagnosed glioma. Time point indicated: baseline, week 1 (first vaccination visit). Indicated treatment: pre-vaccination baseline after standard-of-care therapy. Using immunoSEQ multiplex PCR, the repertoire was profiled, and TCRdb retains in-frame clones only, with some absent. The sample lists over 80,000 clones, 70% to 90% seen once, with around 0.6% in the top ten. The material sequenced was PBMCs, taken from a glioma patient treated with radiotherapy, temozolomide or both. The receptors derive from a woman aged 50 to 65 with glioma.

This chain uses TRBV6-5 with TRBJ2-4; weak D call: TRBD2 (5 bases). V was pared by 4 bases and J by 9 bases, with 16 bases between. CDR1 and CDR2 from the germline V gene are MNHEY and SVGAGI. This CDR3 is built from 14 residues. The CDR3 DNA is TGTGCCAGCAGTTCGTCGGAGGCCGGCCTCATTCAGTACTTC. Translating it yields CASSSSEAGLIQYF.

The CDR3 is CASSPLGKNTEAFF. The CDR3 coding sequence is TGTGCCAGCAGTCCCCTAGGCAAGAACACTGAAGCTTTCTTT. This rearrangement joins TRBV6-6 to TRBJ1-1; the D is unclear. The CDR3 has 14 amino acids. The germline V gene encodes CDR1 MNHNY and CDR2 SVGAGI (reference sequence). Trimming cost V 5 bases and J 1 base, with 11 bases left between them.

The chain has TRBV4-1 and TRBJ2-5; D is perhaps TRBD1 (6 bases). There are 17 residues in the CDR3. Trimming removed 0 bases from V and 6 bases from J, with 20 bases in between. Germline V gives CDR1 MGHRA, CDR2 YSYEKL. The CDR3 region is CASSQDIGRGTVKTQYF. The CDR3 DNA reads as TGCGCCAGCAGCCAAGATATCGGCAGGGGAACGGTAAAGACCCAGTACTTC.

The CDR3 loop reads CASGQGRRDNEQFF. In nucleotides, the CDR3 is TGTGCCAGCGGACAGGGAAGGCGGGACAATGAGCAGTTCTTC. J is TRBJ2-1 and V is TRBV13, with TRBD1 identical over 8 bases. CDR1 PRHDT and CDR2 FYEKMQ come from the germline V gene (reference sequence). The CDR3 loop spans 14 amino acids. V was clipped by 8 bases and J by 5 bases; unmatched bases: 8.

CDR3 bases: TGTGCCAGCAGCTTAAGCAATGGAAACACCATATATTTT. This encodes CASSLSNGNTIYF. The genes are TRBV7-8 and TRBJ1-3, with D hard to call. CDR3 size: 13 residues. V was cut by 2 bases and J by 3 bases, with 5 bases left in between. Germline lookup yields CDR1 SGHVS and CDR2 FQNEAQ.

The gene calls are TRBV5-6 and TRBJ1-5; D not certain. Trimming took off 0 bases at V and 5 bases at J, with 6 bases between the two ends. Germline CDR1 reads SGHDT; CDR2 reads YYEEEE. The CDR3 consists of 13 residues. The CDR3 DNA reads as TGTGCCAGCAGCTTGGGGAGCGATCAGCCCCAGCATTTT. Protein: CASSLGSDQPQHF.

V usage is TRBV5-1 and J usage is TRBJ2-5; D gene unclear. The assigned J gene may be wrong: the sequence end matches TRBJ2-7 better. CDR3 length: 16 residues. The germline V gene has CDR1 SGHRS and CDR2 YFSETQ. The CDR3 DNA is TGCGCCAGCAGCATTACTACTGGACGTACTCTCCTCGAGCAGTACTTC. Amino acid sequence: CASSITTGRTLLEQYF.

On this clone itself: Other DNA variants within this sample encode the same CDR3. The CDR3 DNA reads TGTGCCAGCAGGAGGGGAACCGGGGAGCTGTTTTTT. Protein sequence: CASRRGTGELFF. The genes are TRBV28 and TRBJ2-2, with D perhaps assigned TRBD1 or TRBD2 (5 bases each). V gave up 6 bases and J gave up 5 bases, with 7 bases separating them. CDR1 is MDHEN, CDR2 SYDVKM, per germline. The CDR3 extends over 12 amino acids.

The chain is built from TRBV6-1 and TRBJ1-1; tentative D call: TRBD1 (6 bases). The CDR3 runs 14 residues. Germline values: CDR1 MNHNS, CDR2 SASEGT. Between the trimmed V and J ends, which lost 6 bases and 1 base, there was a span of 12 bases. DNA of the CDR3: TGTGCCAGCAGGAGGGGGAGGGAGAACACTGAAGCTTTCTTT. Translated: CASRRGRENTEAFF.

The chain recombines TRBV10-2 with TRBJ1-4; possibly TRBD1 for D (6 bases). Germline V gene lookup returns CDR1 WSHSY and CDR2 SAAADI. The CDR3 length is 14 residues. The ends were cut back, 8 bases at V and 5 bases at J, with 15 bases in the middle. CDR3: CASWDTMENEKLFF. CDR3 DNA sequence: TGCGCCAGCTGGGACACCATGGAAAATGAAAAACTGTTTTTT.

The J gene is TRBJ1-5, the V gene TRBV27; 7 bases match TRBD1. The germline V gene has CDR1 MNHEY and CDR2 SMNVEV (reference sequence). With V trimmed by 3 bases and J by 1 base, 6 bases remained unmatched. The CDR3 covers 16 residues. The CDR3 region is CASSLTGPGSNQPQHF. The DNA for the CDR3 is TGTGCCAGCAGTTTGACAGGGCCGGGAAGCAATCAGCCCCAGCATTTT.

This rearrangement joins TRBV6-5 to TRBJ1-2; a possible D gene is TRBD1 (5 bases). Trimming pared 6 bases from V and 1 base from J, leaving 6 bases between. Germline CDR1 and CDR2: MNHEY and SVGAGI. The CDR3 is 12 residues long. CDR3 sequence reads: CASRTVNYGYTF. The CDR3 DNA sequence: TGTGCCAGCAGGACAGTTAACTATGGCTACACCTTC.

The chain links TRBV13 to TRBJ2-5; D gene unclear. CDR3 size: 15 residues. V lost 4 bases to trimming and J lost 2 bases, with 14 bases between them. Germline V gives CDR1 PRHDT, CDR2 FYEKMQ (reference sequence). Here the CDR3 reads CASSYGFGVQETQYF. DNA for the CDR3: TGTGCCAGCAGCTACGGGTTTGGAGTTCAAGAGACCCAGTACTTC.

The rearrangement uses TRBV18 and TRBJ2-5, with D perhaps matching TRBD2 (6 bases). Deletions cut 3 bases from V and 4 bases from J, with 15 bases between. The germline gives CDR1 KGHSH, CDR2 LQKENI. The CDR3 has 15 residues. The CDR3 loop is CASSPGTGVGETQYF. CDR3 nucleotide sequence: TGTGCCAGCTCACCCGGTACGGGGGTCGGAGAGACCCAGTACTTC.

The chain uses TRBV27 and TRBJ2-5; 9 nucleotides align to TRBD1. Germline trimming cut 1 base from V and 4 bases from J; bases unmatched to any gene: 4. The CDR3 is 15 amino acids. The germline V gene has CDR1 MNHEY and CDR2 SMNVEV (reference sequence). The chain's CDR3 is CASSLFRDRVETQYF. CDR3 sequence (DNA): TGTGCCAGCAGTTTATTCCGGGACAGGGTAGAGACCCAGTACTTC.

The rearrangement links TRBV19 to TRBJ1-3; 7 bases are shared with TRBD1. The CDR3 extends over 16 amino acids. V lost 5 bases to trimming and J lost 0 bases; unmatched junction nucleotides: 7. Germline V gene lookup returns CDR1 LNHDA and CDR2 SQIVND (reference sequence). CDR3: CASSGRGPFSGNTIYF. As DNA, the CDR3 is TGTGCCAGTAGTGGAAGGGGGCCCTTCTCTGGAAACACCATATATTTT.

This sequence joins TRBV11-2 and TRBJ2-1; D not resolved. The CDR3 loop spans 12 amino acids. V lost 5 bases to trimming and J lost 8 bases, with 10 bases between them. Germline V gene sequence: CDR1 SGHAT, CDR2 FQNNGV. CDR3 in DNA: TGTGCCAGCAGCCCCAACCGGGATGAGCAGTTCTTC. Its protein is CASSPNRDEQFF.

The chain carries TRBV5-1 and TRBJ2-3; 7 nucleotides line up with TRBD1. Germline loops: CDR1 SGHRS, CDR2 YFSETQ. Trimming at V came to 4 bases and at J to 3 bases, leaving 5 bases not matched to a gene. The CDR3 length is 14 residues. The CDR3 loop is CASSRDSSTDTQYF. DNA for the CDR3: TGCGCCAGCAGCCGGGACAGCTCGACAGATACGCAGTATTTT.

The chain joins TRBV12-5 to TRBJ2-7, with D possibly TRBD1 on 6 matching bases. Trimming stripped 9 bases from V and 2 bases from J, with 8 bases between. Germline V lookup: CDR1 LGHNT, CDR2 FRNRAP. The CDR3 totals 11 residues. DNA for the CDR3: TGTGCTAGCGGACAGACCTACGAGCAGTACTTC. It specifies CASGQTYEQYF.

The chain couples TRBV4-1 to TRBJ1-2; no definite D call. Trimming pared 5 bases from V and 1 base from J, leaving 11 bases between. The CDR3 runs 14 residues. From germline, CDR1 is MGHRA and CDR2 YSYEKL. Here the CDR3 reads CASSTDPGNYGYTF. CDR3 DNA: TGCGCCAGCAGCACGGATCCGGGTAACTATGGCTACACCTTC.

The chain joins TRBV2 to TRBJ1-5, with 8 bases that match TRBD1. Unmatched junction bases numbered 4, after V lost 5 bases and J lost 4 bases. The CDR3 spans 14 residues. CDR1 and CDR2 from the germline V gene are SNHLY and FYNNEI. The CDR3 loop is CASSSDRGNQPQHF. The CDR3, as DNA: TGTGCCAGCAGTTCAGACAGGGGAAATCAGCCCCAGCATTTT.

The CDR3 spells CASSREIGNQPQHF. The CDR3 DNA is TGTGCCAGCAGCAGGGAAATAGGCAATCAGCCCCAGCATTTT. The chain carries TRBV6-5 and TRBJ1-5, with D maybe TRBD1 (5 bases). V shed 6 bases and J shed 2 bases, with 11 bases lying between them. The CDR3 has 14 residues. Germline V lookup: CDR1 MNHEY, CDR2 SVGAGI.

Written as DNA, the CDR3 is TGTGCCAGTAGCTTAAACAGGGACACTGAAGCTTTCTTT. Its translation is CASSLNRDTEAFF. The chain combines TRBV19 with TRBJ1-1, with D possibly TRBD1 on 6 matching bases. The CDR3 consists of 13 residues. V lost 6 bases, J lost 3 bases, and 11 bases lay in between. The germline V gene has CDR1 LNHDA and CDR2 SQIVND (reference sequence).

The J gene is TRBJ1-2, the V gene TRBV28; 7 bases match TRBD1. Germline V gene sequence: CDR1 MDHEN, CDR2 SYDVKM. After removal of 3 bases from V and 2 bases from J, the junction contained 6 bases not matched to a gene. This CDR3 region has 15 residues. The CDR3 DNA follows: TGTGCCAGCAGTTTTGGCGCGACAGGGAACTATGGCTACACCTTC. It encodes CASSFGATGNYGYTF.

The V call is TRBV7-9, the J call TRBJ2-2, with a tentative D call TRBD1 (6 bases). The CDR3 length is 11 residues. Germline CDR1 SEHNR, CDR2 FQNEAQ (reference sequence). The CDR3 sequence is CVPGVTGELFF. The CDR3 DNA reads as TGTGTACCAGGGGTTACCGGGGAGCTGTTTTTT.

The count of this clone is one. CDR3 bases: TGTGCCAGCAGTTACACCGGACACTCCTACGAGCAGTACTTC. This encodes CASSYTGHSYEQYF. The chain joins TRBV6-5 to TRBJ2-7; possibly TRBD1 for D (5 bases). The CDR3 contains 14 residues. The V gene lost 2 bases and the J gene lost 0 bases, with 8 bases spanning the gap. Germline CDR1 is MNHEY and CDR2 is SVGAGI.

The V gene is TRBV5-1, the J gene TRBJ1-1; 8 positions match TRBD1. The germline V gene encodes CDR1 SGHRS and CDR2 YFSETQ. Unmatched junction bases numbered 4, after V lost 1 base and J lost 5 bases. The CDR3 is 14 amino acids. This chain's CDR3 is CASSLTGGSTEAFF. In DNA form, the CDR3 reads TGCGCCAGCAGCTTGACAGGGGGTAGTACTGAAGCTTTCTTT.

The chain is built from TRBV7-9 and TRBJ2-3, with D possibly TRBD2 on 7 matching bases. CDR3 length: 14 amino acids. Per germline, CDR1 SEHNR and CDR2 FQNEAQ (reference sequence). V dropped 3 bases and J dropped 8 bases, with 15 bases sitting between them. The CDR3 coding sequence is TGTGCCAGCAGCTTGGGCCCAGGGGAGGGTACGCAGTATTTT. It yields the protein CASSLGPGEGTQYF.